These 13 T cell receptor beta chains were all obtained from the same sample, sequenced in a study of T cell repertoires in cytomegalovirus infection. Which antigens these TCRs recognize remains unknown. TCRdb independently ran MiXCR on the reads; one entry per CDR3 protein. The profile shows about 920,000 distinct CDR3 sequences, roughly 30% of them singletons. Sequencing used cultured CD8+ T cells from PBMCs, obtained from culture after CMV antigen stimulation. Receptors were obtained from a human donor in good health (CMV status not recorded). Some clones in this sample may be carry-over from other donors' samples.

This clonotype was detected a few times. The chain combines TRBV9 with TRBJ1-1, with D tentatively TRBD1 (5 bases). V gave up 5 bases and J gave up 7 bases, with 15 bases separating them. Germline CDR1 is SGDLS and CDR2 is YYNGEE. The CDR3 loop spans 13 amino acids. The CDR3 reads CASSRGALSEAFF. CDR3 in DNA: TGTGCCAGCAGTCGCGGGGCCTTAAGTGAAGCTTTCTTT.

The chain carries TRBV19 and TRBJ1-2; D is unresolved. Germline V gene data show CDR1 as LNHDA and CDR2 as SQIVND (reference sequence). V lost 6 bases to trimming and J lost 1 base, with 12 bases between them. This CDR3 region has 14 residues. DNA for the CDR3: TGTGCCAGTAGAGGTCAGAGAAATAACTATGGCTACACCTTC. Protein product: CASRGQRNNYGYTF.

This chain uses TRBV7-6 with TRBJ2-3; D not resolved. This CDR3 has 18 amino acids. V shed 0 bases and J shed 2 bases, with 18 bases lying between them. CDR1 and CDR2 (germline): SGHVS, FNYEAQ. The CDR3 sequence: CASSLAGSLSSYTDTQYF. In DNA, the CDR3 is TGTGCCAGCAGCTTAGCTGGATCCTTGTCCTCCTACACAGATACGCAGTATTTT. The full variable domain, its missing parts supplied by reference TRBV7-6 and TRBJ2-3, is GAGVSQSPRYKVTKRGQDVALRCDPISGHVSLYWYRQALGQGPEFLTYFNYEAQQDKSGLPNDRFSAERPEGSISTLTIQRTEQRDSAMYRCASSLAGSLSSYTDTQYFGPGTRLTVL.

The chain couples TRBV7-6 to TRBJ1-4; D uncertain. This CDR3 is 15 amino acids long. The V end lost 1 base, the J end lost 5 bases, and 11 bases lay between the germline ends. Germline assignment: CDR1 SGHVS and CDR2 FNYEAQ. The CDR3 coding sequence is TGTGCCAGCAGCTTAGAGGTAGCAGGAAATGAAAAACTGTTTTTT. Amino acid sequence: CASSLEVAGNEKLFF.

The rearrangement joins TRBV14 to TRBJ2-5; no clear D. V was cut by 1 base and J by 2 bases, with 17 bases left in between. The germline gives CDR1 SGHDN, CDR2 FVKESK. The CDR3 runs to 17 residues. The CDR3: CASSQGGLGMRQETQYF. DNA for the CDR3: TGTGCCAGCAGCCAAGGCGGCCTGGGGATGAGGCAAGAGACCCAGTACTTC.

This chain links TRBV7-9 with TRBJ2-2; TRBD1 aligns across 11 bases. After removal of 7 bases from V and 6 bases from J, the junction contained 16 bases not matched to a gene. CDR3 length: 18 amino acids. Looked up from germline, CDR1 is SEHNR and CDR2 is FQNEAQ (reference sequence). The CDR3 nucleotides read TGTGCCAGCACCTTCCGGGAAGAGGGACAGGGGGTCTCCGGGGAGCTGTTTTTT. The encoded protein is CASTFREEGQGVSGELFF.

CDR3 DNA sequence: TGTGCCAGCAGCCCACGGAACGGGGGCCTTAACAATGAGCAGTTCTTC. This translates into CASSPRNGGLNNEQFF. The V call is TRBV7-9, the J call TRBJ2-1; D tentatively fits TRBD1 or TRBD2 (6 bases each). The CDR3 extends over 16 amino acids. Trimming removed 5 bases at V and 5 bases at J, with 19 bases between. Germline CDR1 reads SEHNR; CDR2 reads FQNEAQ (reference sequence).

The V call is TRBV7-9, the J call TRBJ2-3; a weak D match, TRBD2 (6 bases). Germline V lookup: CDR1 SEHNR, CDR2 FQNEAQ (reference sequence). The CDR3 covers 15 residues. The V end lost 2 bases, the J end lost 0 bases, and 9 bases lay between the germline ends. The CDR3 DNA is TGTGCCAGCAGCTTAAGCGGGTATAGCACAGATACGCAGTATTTT. Encoded protein: CASSLSGYSTDTQYF.

With regard to this clonotype: This may come from a read error, since a much larger clone is one base off. DNA of the CDR3: TGTGCCAACAGCAAAACGGGACAGGGCGGTGAAGCTTTCTTT. Protein product: CANSKTGQGGEAFF. This chain connects TRBV7-4 to TRBJ1-1, with 9 bases that match TRBD1. The CDR3 extends over 14 amino acids. Germline V gene data show CDR1 as SGHVT and CDR2 as SQSDAQ. The full variable domain, completed using reference TRBV7-4 and TRBJ1-1, is GAGVSQSPRYKVAKRGRDVALRCDSISGHVTLYWYRQTLGQGSEVLTYSQSDAQRDKSGRPSGRFSAERPERSVSTLKIQRTEQGDSAVYLCANSKTGQGGEAFFGQGTRLTVV.

About this clonotype itself: This may be a read error, as it is one base from a much larger clone. This sequence joins TRBV7-2 and TRBJ1-5; D remains ambiguous. CDR3 length equals 16 residues. Germline V gene lookup returns CDR1 SGHTA and CDR2 FQGNSA. CDR3 nucleotide sequence: TGTGCCAGCAGATTAGGGTGGAATCTAAACAATCAGCCCCAGCATTTT. Residues: CASRLGWNLNNQPQHF.

This chain uses TRBV7-9 with TRBJ1-2; D remains unclear. The CDR3 has 11 amino acids. Trimming removed 10 bases at V and 4 bases at J, with 10 bases between. Germline CDR1 and CDR2: SEHNR and FQNEAQ (reference sequence). In nucleotides, the CDR3 is TGTGCCAACAATGAGGGCTATGGCTACACCTTC. This sequence encodes CANNEGYGYTF.

This clonotype occurred a few times. J is TRBJ2-3 and V is TRBV6-2 or TRBV6-3; the D gene could be TRBD1 or TRBD2 (5 bases each). V was trimmed by 5 bases and J by 4 bases, leaving 16 bases between them. The CDR3 length is 15 residues. Germline CDR1 reads MNHEY; CDR2 reads SVGEGT. CDR3 protein: CASSPRDGTPDTQYF. The CDR3 DNA reads TGTGCCAGCAGTCCACGGGACGGTACTCCAGATACGCAGTATTTT.

This chain uses TRBV7-2 with TRBJ2-1; 14 bases are a match to TRBD2. The CDR3 length is 15 residues. V was clipped by 5 bases and J by 9 bases; unmatched bases: 6. The V gene's germline CDR1 is SGHTA and CDR2 FQGNSA. CDR3 bases: TGTGCCAGCAGCCGACTAGCGGGGGGGCGAAGTGAGCAGTTCTTC. Amino acid sequence: CASSRLAGGRSEQFF.